The next 20 T cell receptor beta chains were all read from a single sample in a study of T cells in localized non-small cell lung cancer. Using immunoSEQ multiplex PCR, the repertoire was profiled, and TCRdb retains in-frame clones only, with some absent. Among roughly 35,000 clones listed, around nine tenths were seen once. This specimen was peripheral blood, taken before any cancer treatment. All receptors come from a woman aged 35 to 69 with stage I lung adenocarcinoma.

The chain couples TRBV2 to TRBJ2-1; possibly TRBD1 for D (5 bases). Germline assignment: CDR1 SNHLY and CDR2 FYNNEI. CDR3 length equals 14 residues. The V and J ends lost 5 bases and 0 bases respectively, with 8 bases between them. The CDR3 here is CASSSDTSYNEQFF. The CDR3 DNA reads TGTGCCAGCAGTTCGGACACCTCCTACAATGAGCAGTTCTTC.

The V call is TRBV30, the J call TRBJ2-2, with D perhaps being TRBD1 or TRBD2 (5 bases each). The CDR3 length is 22 residues. Looked up from germline, CDR1 is GTSNPN and CDR2 is SVGIG (reference sequence). V lost 3 bases to trimming and J lost 2 bases, with 34 bases between them. The DNA for the CDR3 is TGTGCCTGGAGACACCCCTTAGCTAGGGACGCGAGGGGTTTGAGAAACACCGGGGAGCTGTTTTTT. It translates to CAWRHPLARDARGLRNTGELFF. The variable domain in full, with the rest retrieved from reference TRBV30 and TRBJ2-2, is SQTIHQWPATLVQPVGSPLSLECTVEGTSNPNLYWYRQAAGRGLQLLFYSVGIGQISSEVPQNLSASRPQDRQFILSSKKLLLSDSGFYLCAWRHPLARDARGLRNTGELFFGEGSRLTVL.

J is TRBJ2-6 and V is TRBV27, with D possibly being TRBD2 (6 bases). V lost 5 bases and J lost 0, with 17 bases in between. The V gene's germline CDR1 is MNHEY and CDR2 SMNVEV (reference sequence). The CDR3 covers 18 residues. In DNA form, the CDR3 reads TGTGCCAGCAGTGCCTCGGGACTCCTCAGCTCTGGGGCCAACGTCCTGACTTTC. Residues: CASSASGLLSSGANVLTF.

V and J are TRBV19 and TRBJ2-2, with D maybe TRBD1 (6 bases). The CDR3 totals 14 residues. The V and J ends lost 4 bases and 6 bases respectively, with 12 bases between them. Germline V gives CDR1 LNHDA, CDR2 SQIVND (reference sequence). The CDR3 loop is CASSTQGNAGELFF. The CDR3 DNA is TGTGCCAGTAGTACACAGGGTAATGCCGGGGAGCTGTTTTTT.

In nucleotides, the CDR3 is TGTGCCAGCAGTTACTCCCCGGGGAATCCCTACGAGCAGTACTTC. The encoded protein is CASSYSPGNPYEQYF. This chain joins TRBV6-5 and TRBJ2-7; TRBD2 might be the D (5 bases). This CDR3 is built from 15 residues. Germline CDR1 MNHEY, CDR2 SVGAGI. Between the trimmed V and J ends, which lost 0 bases and 2 bases, there was a span of 11 bases.

The V call is TRBV28, the J call TRBJ2-7; the D is unclear. Per the germline V gene, CDR1 is MDHEN and CDR2 is SYDVKM. The V gene lost 4 bases and the J gene lost 0 bases, with 7 bases spanning the gap. The CDR3 covers 13 residues. CDR3 in DNA: TGTGCCAGCAGTTCGACGAGCTCCTACGAGCAGTACTTC. As protein: CASSSTSSYEQYF.

The gene calls are TRBV29-1 and TRBJ2-7; 12 nucleotides agree with TRBD2. Trimming cost V 4 bases and J 0 bases; bases outside gene matches: 22. This CDR3 contains 21 residues. The germline gives CDR1 SQVTM, CDR2 ANQGSEA. The CDR3 nucleotides are TGCAGCGTTGGGGGGACACTGACTAGCGGGAGACCCCAAGTGAGCTCCTACGAGCAGTACTTC. This gives the protein CSVGGTLTSGRPQVSSYEQYF.

The chain recombines TRBV5-4 with TRBJ2-1, with unresolved D. Germline assignment: CDR1 SGHNT and CDR2 YYREEE (reference sequence). The CDR3 sequence is 15 residues long. Between the trimmed V and J ends, which lost 2 bases and 1 base, there was a span of 10 bases. In nucleotides, the CDR3 is TGTGCCAGCAGCTTCGGAGAGAGGTCCTACAATGAGCAGTTCTTC. Translated: CASSFGERSYNEQFF.

This chain links TRBV5-4 with TRBJ2-2; D is unresolved. CDR1 SGHNT and CDR2 YYREEE come from the germline V gene (reference sequence). The CDR3 has 14 amino acids. Trimming shortened V by 1 base and J by 5 bases, and 9 bases separated the two germline ends. The CDR3 DNA is TGTGCCAGCAGCTTGACTGGGATTACCGGGGAGCTGTTTTTT. This translates into CASSLTGITGELFF.

The chain links TRBV29-1 to TRBJ2-4; D not resolved. The V end was cut by 7 bases, the J end by 1 base, with 11 bases between. The CDR3 runs to 13 residues. CDR1 and CDR2 (germline): SQVTM, ANQGSEA. The CDR3 nucleotides are TGCAGCGCCCACGACCCGGCCAAAAACATTCAGTACTTC. It encodes CSAHDPAKNIQYF.

The CDR3 sequence: CASTQGGGNTIYF. DNA for the CDR3: TGTGCCAGTACCCAGGGAGGAGGAAACACCATATATTTT. J is TRBJ1-3 and V is TRBV28; D is perhaps TRBD1 (5 bases). V lost 9 bases, J lost 4 bases, and 13 bases lay in between. The CDR3 is 13 amino acids. CDR1 is MDHEN and CDR2 is SYDVKM in the germline V gene.

V gene TRBV19 combines with J gene TRBJ1-3; no clear D gene. The CDR3 totals 15 residues. Germline CDR1 is LNHDA and CDR2 is SQIVND (reference sequence). Trimming left V 4 bases short and J 5 bases short, with 15 bases between. The CDR3 region is CASSTPRTTRNTIYF. In DNA, the CDR3 is TGTGCCAGTAGTACCCCTCGGACGACAAGAAACACCATATATTTT.

The rearrangement uses TRBV7-2 and TRBJ1-5; D remains ambiguous. The CDR3 is 15 residues long. Per germline, CDR1 SGHTA and CDR2 FQGNSA. V was cut by 5 bases and J by 1 base, with 12 bases left in between. CDR3 loop: CASSPVIGSNQPQHF. The CDR3 DNA follows: TGTGCCAGCAGCCCCGTCATAGGGAGCAATCAGCCCCAGCATTTT.

This clone came up a few times. This chain links TRBV5-1 with TRBJ2-7, with 14 nucleotides matching TRBD2. V lost 4 bases to trimming and J lost 4 bases; unmatched junction nucleotides: 16. Looked up from germline, CDR1 is SGHRS and CDR2 is YFSETQ. This CDR3 spans 19 amino acids. Here the CDR3 DNA reads TGCGCCAGCAGCGCGGGACTAGCGGGAGTGGGACTGGAGTTTTACGAGCAGTACTTC. Translated, it gives CASSAGLAGVGLEFYEQYF.

The CDR3 sequence: CASSLDASEQYF. CDR3 coding DNA: TGCGCCAGCAGCTTGGATGCATCCGAGCAGTACTTC. The rearrangement links TRBV5-1 to TRBJ2-7; no firm D call. The V and J ends lost 0 bases and 6 bases respectively, with 7 bases between them. CDR1 is SGHRS, CDR2 YFSETQ, per germline. The CDR3 runs to 12 residues.

The chain joins TRBV5-1 to TRBJ2-3; TRBD1 aligns across 10 bases. This CDR3 has 14 amino acids. Germline-derived CDR1 and CDR2 are SGHRS and YFSETQ. With 7 bases clipped from V and 3 bases from J, the junction kept 5 bases outside the gene matches. CDR3 nucleotides: TGCGCCAGCGGACAGGGGGGATTTACAGATACGCAGTATTTT. Translation gives CASGQGGFTDTQYF.

This chain connects TRBV7-9 to TRBJ2-4, with no clear D. This CDR3 has 17 amino acids. Germline assignment: CDR1 SEHNR and CDR2 FQNEAQ (reference sequence). Trimming pared 6 bases from V and 0 bases from J, leaving 18 bases between. The CDR3 nucleotides are TGTGCCAGCAGTCTTATGGGTGATGTCCTAGCCAAAAACATTCAGTACTTC. Its protein is CASSLMGDVLAKNIQYF. Drawing the rest from reference TRBV7-9 and TRBJ2-4, the complete variable domain is DTGVSQNPRHKITKRGQNVTFRCDPISEHNRLYWYRQTLGQGPEFLTYFQNEAQLEKSRLLSDRFSAERPKGSFSTLEIQRTEQGDSAMYLCASSLMGDVLAKNIQYFGAGTRLSVL.

This clone was picked up one time. The chain employs TRBV23-1 and TRBJ2-7; D is undetermined. TRBV23-1 is an ORF, with its function uncertain. V lost 0 bases, J lost 5 bases, and 14 bases lay in between. This CDR3 comprises 15 residues. CDR3 in amino acids: CASSQSAESPHEQYF. Written as DNA, the CDR3 is TGCGCCAGCAGTCAATCGGCGGAGTCTCCTCACGAGCAGTACTTC.

The chain uses TRBV6-1 and TRBJ2-7; D ambiguous. The CDR3 consists of 14 residues. Trimming removed 2 bases at V and 4 bases at J, with 12 bases between. The germline V gene has CDR1 MNHNS and CDR2 SASEGT. The CDR3 sequence: CASSETDFPYEQYF. The CDR3 nucleotides are TGTGCCAGCAGTGAAACTGACTTTCCTTACGAGCAGTACTTC.

The table lists this clone with a few counts. The chain combines TRBV28 with TRBJ1-5, with 7 bases fitting TRBD1. Losses at the gene ends were 6 bases for V and 2 bases for J; bases not matched to a gene: 16. Per the germline V gene, CDR1 is MDHEN and CDR2 is SYDVKM. The CDR3 spans 18 residues. The CDR3 reads CASSRLALRDSRNQPQHF. CDR3 sequence (DNA): TGTGCCAGCAGCCGATTAGCCCTCCGGGACAGCCGCAATCAGCCCCAGCATTTT.